The T cell receptor beta chain described here comes from a study of blood T cells in healthy people across ages. Next came a second PCR, run for about 7 to 12 cycles, which used a sample-barcoded 5' primer along with a J-beta primer mix. Every molecule of cDNA carried a tag from a template-switch adaptor with 12 random nucleotides. Every sample gave at least 3 million paired-end reads containing CDR3. TCRdb ran MiXCR on the 5' RACE reads and lists one entry per CDR3 protein. The table has more than 1.4 million distinct CDR3 sequences, about 40% seen once. Germline-derived CDR1 and CDR2 are SNHLY and FYNNEI. The junction had 6 bases not matched to a gene; V was cut back by 7 bases and J by 4 bases. This CDR3 has 14 amino acids. Regarding the study as a whole: Long-lived donors exceeded aged donors in naive CD4+ cells and diversity. Estimates drawn from one million T cells were deemed to understate diversity.

This clonotype showed up just once. The antigen remains unidentified. This sequence was found in a young woman in good health. This chain links TRBV2 with TRBJ1-4; the match to TRBD1 covers 7 bases. The sequencing input was blood. CDR3 loop: CASKMTGFNEKLFF. The CDR3 nucleotides are TGTGCCAGCAAGATGACAGGGTTTAATGAAAAACTGTTTTTT.